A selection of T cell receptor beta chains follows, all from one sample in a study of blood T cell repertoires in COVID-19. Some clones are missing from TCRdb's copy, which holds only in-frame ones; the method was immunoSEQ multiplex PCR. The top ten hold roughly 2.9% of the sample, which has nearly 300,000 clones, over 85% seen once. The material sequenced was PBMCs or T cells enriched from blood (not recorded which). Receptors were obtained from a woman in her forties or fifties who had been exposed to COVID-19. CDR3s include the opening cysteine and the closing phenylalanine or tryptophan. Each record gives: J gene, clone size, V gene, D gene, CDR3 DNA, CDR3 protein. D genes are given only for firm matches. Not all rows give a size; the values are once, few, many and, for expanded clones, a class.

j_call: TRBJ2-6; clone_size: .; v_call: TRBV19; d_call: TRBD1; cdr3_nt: TGTGCCAGCAGCCCCGGGACAGGGGTCTCTGGGGCCAACGTCCTGACTTTC; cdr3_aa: CASSPGTGVSGANVLTF
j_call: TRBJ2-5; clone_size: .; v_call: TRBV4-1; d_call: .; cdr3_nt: TGCGCCAGCAGCCAAGATCTACGGGCCCAGTACTTC; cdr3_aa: CASSQDLRAQYF
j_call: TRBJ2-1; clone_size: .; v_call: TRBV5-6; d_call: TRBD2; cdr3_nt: TGTGCCAGCAGCCCAACTCCTGGGACTAGCGGGGGGGCCCTGTTCAAGCAGTTCTTC; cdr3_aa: CASSPTPGTSGGALFKQFF
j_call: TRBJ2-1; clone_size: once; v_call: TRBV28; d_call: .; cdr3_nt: TGTGCCAGCACCTCTCTCCCTAGCGCCAATGAGCAGTTCTTC; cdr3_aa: CASTSLPSANEQFF
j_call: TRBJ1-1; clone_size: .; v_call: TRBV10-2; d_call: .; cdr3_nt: TGCGCCAGCTCGGCGCGGGGTGGGACTGAAGCTTTCTTT; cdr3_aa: CASSARGGTEAFF
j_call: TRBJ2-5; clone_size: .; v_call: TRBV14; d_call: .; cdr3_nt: .; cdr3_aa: CASSRGRETQYFGPGRETQYF
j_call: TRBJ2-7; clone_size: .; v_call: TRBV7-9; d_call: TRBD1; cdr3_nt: TGTGCCAGCAGCTTAACTGACAGGGACCACGAGCAGTACTTC; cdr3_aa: CASSLTDRDHEQYF
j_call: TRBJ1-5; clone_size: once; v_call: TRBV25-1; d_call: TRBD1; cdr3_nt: TGTGCCAGCGGGACCACAGGGGACAATCAGCCCCAGCATTTT; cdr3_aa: CASGTTGDNQPQHF
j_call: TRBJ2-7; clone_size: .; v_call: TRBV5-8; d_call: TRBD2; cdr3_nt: TGTGCCAGCAGCCCCCGGGAGGGTCCCTACGAGCAGTACTTC; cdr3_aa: CASSPREGPYEQYF
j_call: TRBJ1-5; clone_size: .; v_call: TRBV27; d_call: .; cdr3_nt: TGTGCCAGCAGTTTTCGCTTTGCCACAGATCAGCCCCAGCATTTT; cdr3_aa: CASSFRFATDQPQHF
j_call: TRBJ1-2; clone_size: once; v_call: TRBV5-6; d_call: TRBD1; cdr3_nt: TGTGCCAGCAGCTCACAGGGGCGAGGCTACACCTTC; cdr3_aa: CASSSQGRGYTF
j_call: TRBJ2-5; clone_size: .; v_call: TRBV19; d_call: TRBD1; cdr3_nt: TGTGCCAGTAGGTTACGGCTAAGGGGGCACGAGACCCAGTACTTC; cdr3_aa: CASRLRLRGHETQYF
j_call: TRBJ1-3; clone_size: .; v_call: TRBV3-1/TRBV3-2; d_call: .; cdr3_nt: TGTGCCAGCAGCTTCCAAAGACAGGTCTCTGGAAACACCATATATTTT; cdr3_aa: CASSFQRQVSGNTIYF
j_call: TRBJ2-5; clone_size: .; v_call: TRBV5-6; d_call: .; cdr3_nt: TGTGCCAGCAGCTTTGAAGGGGGCCAAGAGACCCAGTACTTC; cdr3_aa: CASSFEGGQETQYF
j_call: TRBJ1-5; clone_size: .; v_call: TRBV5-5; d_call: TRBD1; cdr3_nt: TGTGCCAGCAGCCAAATACAGGGGCCTAATCAGCCCCAGCATTTT; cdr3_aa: CASSQIQGPNQPQHF
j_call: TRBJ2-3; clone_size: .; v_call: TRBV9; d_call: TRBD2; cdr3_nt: TGTGCCAGCAGCGTAGCTACTAGCGGGGGCTTCACAGATACGCAGTATTTT; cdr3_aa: CASSVATSGGFTDTQYF
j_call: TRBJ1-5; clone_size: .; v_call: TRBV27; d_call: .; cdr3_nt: TGTGCCAGCAGTTTGATGGGGGGTAGCAATCAGCCCCAGCATTTT; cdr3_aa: CASSLMGGSNQPQHF
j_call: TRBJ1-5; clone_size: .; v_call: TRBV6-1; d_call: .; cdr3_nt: TGTGCCAGCAGTGATCAAAATAGCAATCAGCCCCAGCATTTT; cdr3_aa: CASSDQNSNQPQHF
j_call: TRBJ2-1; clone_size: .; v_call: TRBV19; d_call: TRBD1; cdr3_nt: TGTGCCAGTAGTCCAAGCCTGGACAGGGAAACCTACAATGAGCAGTTCTTC; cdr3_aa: CASSPSLDRETYNEQFF
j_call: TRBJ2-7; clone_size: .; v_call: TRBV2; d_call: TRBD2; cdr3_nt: TGTGCCAGCAGTTGGACGGGGGGAAGCTCCTACGAGCAGTACTTC; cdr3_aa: CASSWTGGSSYEQYF
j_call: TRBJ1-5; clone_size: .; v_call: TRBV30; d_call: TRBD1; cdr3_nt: TGTGCCTGGAGTGTACTGAGACAGGGTAAAATGAGCAATCAGCCCCAGCATTTT; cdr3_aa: CAWSVLRQGKMSNQPQHF
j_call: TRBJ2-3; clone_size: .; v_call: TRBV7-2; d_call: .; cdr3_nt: TGTGCCAGCAGCTTACCTGCCCCTACTAGCACAGATACGCAGTATTTT; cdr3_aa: CASSLPAPTSTDTQYF
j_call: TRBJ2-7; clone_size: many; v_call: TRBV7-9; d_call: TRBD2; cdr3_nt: TGTGCCAGCAGCCTCGCTAGCGGGGGTACCTACGAGCAGTACTTC; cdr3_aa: CASSLASGGTYEQYF
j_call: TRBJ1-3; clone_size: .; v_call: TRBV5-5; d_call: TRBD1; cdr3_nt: TGTGCCAGCAGCTTGGGAGGGGGCGGAAACACCATATATTTT; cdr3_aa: CASSLGGGGNTIYF
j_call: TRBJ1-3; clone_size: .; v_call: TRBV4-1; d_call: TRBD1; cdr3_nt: TGCGCCAGCAGCCGCACAGGGGGATCTGGAAACACCATATATTTT; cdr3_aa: CASSRTGGSGNTIYF
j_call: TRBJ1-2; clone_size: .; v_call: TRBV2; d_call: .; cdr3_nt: TGTGCCAGCAGGATCGACAGTCTATCCTATGGCTACACCTTC; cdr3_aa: CASRIDSLSYGYTF
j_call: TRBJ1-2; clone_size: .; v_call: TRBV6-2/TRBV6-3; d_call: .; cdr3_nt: TGTGCCAGCAGTTATTACGAGGCTGGCTACACCTTC; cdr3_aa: CASSYYEAGYTF
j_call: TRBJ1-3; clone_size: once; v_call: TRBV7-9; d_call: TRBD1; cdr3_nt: TGTGCCAGCAGCTTTAAGACAGGGGCTGGAAACACCATATATTTT; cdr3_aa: CASSFKTGAGNTIYF
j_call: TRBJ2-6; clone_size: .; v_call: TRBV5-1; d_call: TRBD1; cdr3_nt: TGCGCCAGCAGCTTTCAGGGGGACACTGGGGCCAACGTCCTGACTTTC; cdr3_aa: CASSFQGDTGANVLTF
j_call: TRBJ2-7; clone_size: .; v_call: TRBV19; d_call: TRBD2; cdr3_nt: TGTGCCAGTAGCCGACTAGCGGCAAACTACGAGCAGTACTTC; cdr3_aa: CASSRLAANYEQYF
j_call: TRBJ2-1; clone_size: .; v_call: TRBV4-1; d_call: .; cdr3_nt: TGCGCCAGCAGCCAAGACTTCTCCAGATACAATGAGCAGTTCTTC; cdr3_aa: CASSQDFSRYNEQFF